Shown below are 8 T cell receptor beta chains from a single sample sequenced in a study of cytomegalovirus exposure and HLA in healthy donors. PCR was performed using 60 Vbeta and 13 Jbeta primers. Data came from immunoSEQ multiplex PCR; TCRdb stores just in-frame clones and leaves some out. There are about 160,000 clones in the sample; just over 75% occur only once, and approximately 1.5% lies in the top ten. The sequenced sample was PBMCs. The receptors come from a man aged 40-49 years in good health and CMV-seronegative.

The J gene is TRBJ1-2, the V gene TRBV14; no definite D call. Germline V gives CDR1 SGHDN, CDR2 FVKESK. This CDR3 has 13 amino acids. V lost 6 bases and J 4 bases, leaving 12 bases between the germline ends. The CDR3 DNA follows: TGTGCCAGCAGTCCAGTAAGAACCTATGGCTACACCTTC. Translated: CASSPVRTYGYTF. Looking up the rest from reference TRBV14 and TRBJ1-2 gives the full variable domain: EAGVTQFPSHSVIEKGQTVTLRCDPISGHDNLYWYRRVMGKEIKFLLHFVKESKQDESGMPNNRFLAERTGGTYSTLKVQPAELEDSGVYFCASSPVRTYGYTFGSGTRLTVV.

The rearrangement joins TRBV9 to TRBJ1-5, with D maybe TRBD1 (6 bases). The germline V gene encodes CDR1 SGDLS and CDR2 YYNGEE. V was clipped by 0 bases and J by 8 bases, with 15 bases between them. The CDR3 has 15 residues. The CDR3: CASSVAGGLLEPQHF. CDR3 coding DNA: TGTGCCAGCAGCGTAGCTGGGGGCCTTCTGGAGCCCCAGCATTTT.

The rearrangement links TRBV27 to TRBJ2-1; TRBD2 agrees at 10 bases. With V trimmed by 1 base and J by 7 bases, 10 bases remained unmatched. The CDR3 runs 17 residues. In germline, CDR1 is MNHEY, CDR2 SMNVEV (reference sequence). CDR3: CASSLFPSGSKKNEQFF. The CDR3 nucleotides read TGTGCCAGCAGTTTATTTCCTAGCGGGAGTAAAAAGAATGAGCAGTTCTTC.

The chain combines TRBV5-4 with TRBJ2-3; 7 nucleotides line up with TRBD1. Germline loops: CDR1 SGHNT, CDR2 YYREEE (reference sequence). The length of the CDR3 is 14 residues. After removal of 5 bases from V and 2 bases from J, the junction contained 5 bases not matched to a gene. CDR3 in amino acids: CASSSTGVTDTQYF. CDR3 nucleotide sequence: TGTGCCAGCAGTTCAACAGGGGTCACAGATACGCAGTATTTT. The full variable domain, with the rest looked up from reference TRBV5-4 and TRBJ2-3, is ETGVTQSPTHLIKTRGQQVTLRCSSQSGHNTVSWYQQALGQGPQFIFQYYREEENGRGNFPPRFSGLQFPNYSSELNVNALELDDSALYLCASSSTGVTDTQYFGPGTRLTVL.

This clone was detected once. V and J are TRBV27 and TRBJ2-2; 10 positions match TRBD1. The CDR3 is made up of 15 amino acids. Germline CDR1 MNHEY, CDR2 SMNVEV (reference sequence). Trimming cost V 5 bases and J 7 bases; bases outside gene matches: 7. As DNA, the CDR3 is TGTGCCAGCAGTCCATCGGGACAGGGGATCGGGGAGCTGTTTTTT. Amino acid sequence: CASSPSGQGIGELFF.

This chain joins TRBV5-1 and TRBJ2-1, with 7 bases matching TRBD1. Trimming cost V 4 bases and J 5 bases; bases outside gene matches: 6. This CDR3 contains 14 residues. Germline V lookup: CDR1 SGHRS, CDR2 YFSETQ. This CDR3 is CASSLRQGNNEQFF. The CDR3 region has the DNA TGCGCCAGCAGCCTCAGACAGGGTAACAATGAGCAGTTCTTC.

The chain recombines TRBV7-6 with TRBJ2-5, with 9 bases aligning to TRBD1. Germline values: CDR1 SGHVS, CDR2 FNYEAQ. The CDR3 is 15 residues long. The ends lost 2 bases at V and 5 bases at J; junction bases unmatched: 6. CDR3 DNA: TGTGCCAGCAGCTTACCTGGGACAGGGAGGGAGACCCAGTACTTC. Amino acids: CASSLPGTGRETQYF.

By proportion, this clone is medium-sized. This chain uses TRBV6-5 with TRBJ1-1; D call uncertain. The germline CDR1 and CDR2 sequences are MNHEY and SVGAGI. Trimming removed 0 bases at V and 3 bases at J, with 11 bases between. This CDR3 has 15 residues. CDR3 in amino acids: CASSYSRVWDTEAFF. In nucleotides, the CDR3 is TGTGCCAGCAGTTACTCGCGGGTATGGGACACTGAAGCTTTCTTT.